These 13 T cell receptor beta chains originate from one sample sequenced in a study of T-cell memory formation after mild COVID-19. TCRdb reprocessed the 5' RACE reads via MiXCR and lists one record per CDR3 protein. The data contain roughly 150,000 distinct CDR3 sequences, around 13% of them singletons. The sequencing sample was made of PBMCs or a T cell subset sorted from them (not recorded which). These receptors all come from a man aged 18 to 35 who had mild COVID-19 (a few samples of this study predate the infection). Cell type and time point are not known.

This clonotype has a handful of counts. The rearrangement joins TRBV27 to TRBJ1-6; no firm D call. This CDR3 spans 11 amino acids. V shed 8 bases and J shed 13 bases, with 12 bases lying between them. Germline V CDR1 and CDR2: MNHEY, SMNVEV (reference sequence). CDR3 in amino acids: CASGIPPPLHF. CDR3 bases: TGTGCCAGCGGCATCCCACCCCCCCTCCACTTT.

This chain uses TRBV5-1 with TRBJ2-7; no firm D call. The CDR3 length is 15 residues. The V end was cut by 1 base, the J end by 2 bases, with 13 bases between. Germline V gives CDR1 SGHRS, CDR2 YFSETQ. CDR3 coding DNA: TGCGCCAGCAGCTTGAGGGCGGACGAGGCCTACGAGCAGTACTTC. Its translation is CASSLRADEAYEQYF.

The chain employs TRBV7-6 and TRBJ1-4; 10 bases agree with TRBD1. The V gene's germline CDR1 is SGHVS and CDR2 FNYEAQ. Losses at the gene ends were 4 bases for V and 3 bases for J; bases not matched to a gene: 8. The CDR3 runs 17 residues. CDR3 in DNA: TGTGCCAGCAGCTCTCAAGACAGGGGGCTATCTAATGAAAAACTGTTTTTT. It encodes CASSSQDRGLSNEKLFF. The variable domain in full, completed from reference TRBV7-6 and TRBJ1-4, reads GAGVSQSPRYKVTKRGQDVALRCDPISGHVSLYWYRQALGQGPEFLTYFNYEAQQDKSGLPNDRFSAERPEGSISTLTIQRTEQRDSAMYRCASSSQDRGLSNEKLFFGSGTQLSVL.

This chain links TRBV12-3 or TRBV12-4 with TRBJ1-5; possible D gene TRBD1, 5 bases. The CDR3 has 13 amino acids. The V gene lost 6 bases and the J gene lost 7 bases, with 13 bases spanning the gap. CDR3 residues: CASSAARDQPQHF. The CDR3 DNA is TGTGCCAGCAGCGCCGCTAGGGACCAGCCCCAGCATTTT.

This clonotype was found many times. The chain joins TRBV11-2 to TRBJ1-4, with D possibly matching TRBD1 (5 bases). This CDR3 is built from 14 residues. CDR1 SGHAT and CDR2 FQNNGV come from the germline V gene. V lost 5 bases and J 8 bases, leaving 15 bases between the germline ends. The CDR3 region is CASSPSGLGEKLFF. For the CDR3, the DNA is TGTGCCAGCAGCCCATCGGGGCTGGGGGAAAAACTGTTTTTT.

V is TRBV3-1 and J is TRBJ2-3, with TRBD2 identical over 8 bases. This CDR3 spans 13 amino acids. V lost 0 bases and J lost 11; bases outside the gene matches: 4. Germline CDR1 LGHDT, CDR2 YNNKEL (reference sequence). The CDR3 here is CASSQDSSGGQYF. The CDR3 DNA is TGTGCCAGCAGCCAAGATTCCAGCGGGGGGCAGTATTTT.

This clonotype was seen only a few times. The gene calls are TRBV6-5 and TRBJ1-2; D remains unclear. Germline values: CDR1 MNHEY, CDR2 SVGAGI. V dropped 0 bases and J dropped 0 bases, with 8 bases sitting between them. The CDR3 loop spans 15 amino acids. CDR3 sequence reads: CASSYSGSTNYGYTF. The CDR3 region has the DNA TGTGCCAGCAGTTACTCGGGGTCAACTAACTATGGCTACACCTTC.

There are a few counts of this clonotype. This sequence joins TRBV5-1 and TRBJ1-6; D possibly corresponds to TRBD1 (5 bases). V gave up 3 bases and J gave up 7 bases, with 14 bases separating them. This CDR3 is 15 amino acids long. Looked up from germline, CDR1 is SGHRS and CDR2 is YFSETQ. DNA of the CDR3: TGCGCCAGCAGCTCAGGGACGGCGGTAAATTCACCCCTCCACTTT. It yields the protein CASSSGTAVNSPLHF.

The chain couples TRBV28 to TRBJ2-7; 7 bases fit TRBD1. J gave up 4 bases and V 4 bases, and 10 bases lay outside the gene matches. The CDR3 sequence is 15 residues long. Germline-derived CDR1 and CDR2 are MDHEN and SYDVKM. The CDR3 nucleotides read TGTGCCAGCAGTTCCCCCGGGACAGAGTATTACGAGCAGTACGTC. Its protein product is CASSSPGTEYYEQYV.

This clonotype was seen only a few times. The V gene is TRBV7-2, the J gene TRBJ1-4, with D possibly TRBD1 on 5 matching bases. The V gene's germline CDR1 is SGHTA and CDR2 FQGNSA. The CDR3 loop spans 14 amino acids. The V end was cut by 3 bases, the J end by 10 bases, with 15 bases between. The CDR3 nucleotides are TGTGCCAGCAGCTTTTCAGTCCTCGGGGGAAAACTGTTTTTT. This codes for CASSFSVLGGKLFF.

J is TRBJ1-6 and V is TRBV10-3; 8 bases agree with TRBD1. Germline V gene sequence: CDR1 ENHRY, CDR2 SYGVKD. There are 15 residues in the CDR3. Unmatched junction bases numbered 10, after V lost 6 bases and J lost 9 bases. The DNA for the CDR3 is TGTGCCATCAGCCCTGGACAGGGCCTGTCTTCACCCCTCCACTTT. Translating it yields CAISPGQGLSSPLHF.

The chain combines TRBV27 with TRBJ1-4; 9 bases fit TRBD1. The V segment lost 4 bases and the J segment 5 bases; nucleotides outside the gene matches: 8. The CDR3 sequence is 16 residues long. From germline, CDR1 is MNHEY and CDR2 SMNVEV (reference sequence). The CDR3 DNA follows: TGTGCCAGCAGTTCCCGCGGACAGGGGCAGAATGAAAAACTGTTTTTT. Residues: CASSSRGQGQNEKLFF.

The rearrangement links TRBV4-3 to TRBJ1-2, with D possibly TRBD1 on 6 matching bases. Trimming took off 0 bases at V and 7 bases at J, with 12 bases between the two ends. The CDR3 has 14 residues. Germline V lookup: CDR1 LGHNA, CDR2 YSLEER. The CDR3: CASSQEGRGSGYTF. CDR3 nucleotide sequence: TGCGCCAGCAGCCAAGAGGGCAGGGGTAGTGGCTACACCTTC.